This TCR beta chain was retrieved from a study of shared clonotypes between healthy human individuals. Study summary: The donor group consisted of two women and a few men, aged 18 to 49.

Original data processing: Filtering differed, since immunoSEQ gave only junction sequences and no quality scores. Sequencing was performed with immunoSEQ multiplex PCR; in TCRdb, only in-frame clones are kept and a portion is missing. Clone size and V and J calls were adopted from that table, with D and trimming inferred from the DNA. The table has about 2.1 million clones, under 95% seen once. Trimming cost V 3 bases and J 4 bases, with 17 bases left between them. There are 16 residues in the CDR3. Germline V lookup: CDR1 SGDLS, CDR2 YYNGEE. Study outcomes and limitations: About 5% of naive CD4 clonotypes were shared across several donors. Measured sharing among donors was expected to vary with sequencing depth.

Naive CD8 populations comprised CD45RO-negative cells positively selected for CCR7, excluding terminally differentiated effector memory CD45RA+ cells. On this clone itself: Its antigen is still unknown.

This TCR derives from a young man in good health. Some clones in this sample may be carry-over from other donors' samples. Source material: naive CD8+ T cells from PBMCs. This sequence joins TRBV9 and TRBJ2-1; D gene uncertain. CDR3 region: CASSANAQLSYNEQFF. CDR3 nucleotides: TGTGCCAGCAGCGCAAATGCCCAGCTATCGTACAATGAGCAGTTCTTC.